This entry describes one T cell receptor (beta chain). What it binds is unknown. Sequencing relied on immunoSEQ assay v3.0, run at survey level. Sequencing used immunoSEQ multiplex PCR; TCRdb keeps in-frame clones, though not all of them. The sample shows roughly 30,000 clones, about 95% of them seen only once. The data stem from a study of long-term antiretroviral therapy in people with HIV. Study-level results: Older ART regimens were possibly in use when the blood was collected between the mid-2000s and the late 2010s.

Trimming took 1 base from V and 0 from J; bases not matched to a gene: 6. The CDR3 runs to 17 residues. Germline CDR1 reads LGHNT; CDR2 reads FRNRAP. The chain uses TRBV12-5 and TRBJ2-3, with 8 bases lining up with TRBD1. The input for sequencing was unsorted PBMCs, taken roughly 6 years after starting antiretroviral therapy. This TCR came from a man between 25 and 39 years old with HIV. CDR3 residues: CASGLADRASSTDTQYF. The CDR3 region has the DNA TGTGCTAGTGGTTTGGCGGACAGGGCTTCTAGCACAGATACGCAGTATTTT.